The table lists the clone carrying this T cell receptor (beta chain) with a few counts. Treatment specified: oral pan-JAK inhibitor, 5-10 mg twice daily. The CDR3 extends over 16 amino acids. Trimming took 2 bases from V and 0 from J, leaving 12 bases between them. Germline V gene sequence: CDR1 MGHDK, CDR2 SYGVNS. These data belong to a study of CD8+ T cells in alopecia areata. Once RNA had been extracted, it was reverse transcribed into cDNA to act as the sequencing template. Profiling relied on immunoSEQ multiplex PCR, and the TCRdb table lists in-frame clones only, not all of them. The sample has some 190,000 clones, roughly 66% seen once.

The V and J genes are TRBV25-1 and TRBJ2-3, with a possible D match to TRBD1 (6 bases). The TCR was taken from a human donor with alopecia areata. Sequenced here: CD4+ T cells sorted from blood, sampled at week 24, from a patient treated with tofacitinib. The CDR3 spells CASSEQGRRSTDTQYF. The CDR3 DNA reads TGTGCCAGCAGTGAACAGGGGCGCAGGAGCACAGATACGCAGTATTTT.